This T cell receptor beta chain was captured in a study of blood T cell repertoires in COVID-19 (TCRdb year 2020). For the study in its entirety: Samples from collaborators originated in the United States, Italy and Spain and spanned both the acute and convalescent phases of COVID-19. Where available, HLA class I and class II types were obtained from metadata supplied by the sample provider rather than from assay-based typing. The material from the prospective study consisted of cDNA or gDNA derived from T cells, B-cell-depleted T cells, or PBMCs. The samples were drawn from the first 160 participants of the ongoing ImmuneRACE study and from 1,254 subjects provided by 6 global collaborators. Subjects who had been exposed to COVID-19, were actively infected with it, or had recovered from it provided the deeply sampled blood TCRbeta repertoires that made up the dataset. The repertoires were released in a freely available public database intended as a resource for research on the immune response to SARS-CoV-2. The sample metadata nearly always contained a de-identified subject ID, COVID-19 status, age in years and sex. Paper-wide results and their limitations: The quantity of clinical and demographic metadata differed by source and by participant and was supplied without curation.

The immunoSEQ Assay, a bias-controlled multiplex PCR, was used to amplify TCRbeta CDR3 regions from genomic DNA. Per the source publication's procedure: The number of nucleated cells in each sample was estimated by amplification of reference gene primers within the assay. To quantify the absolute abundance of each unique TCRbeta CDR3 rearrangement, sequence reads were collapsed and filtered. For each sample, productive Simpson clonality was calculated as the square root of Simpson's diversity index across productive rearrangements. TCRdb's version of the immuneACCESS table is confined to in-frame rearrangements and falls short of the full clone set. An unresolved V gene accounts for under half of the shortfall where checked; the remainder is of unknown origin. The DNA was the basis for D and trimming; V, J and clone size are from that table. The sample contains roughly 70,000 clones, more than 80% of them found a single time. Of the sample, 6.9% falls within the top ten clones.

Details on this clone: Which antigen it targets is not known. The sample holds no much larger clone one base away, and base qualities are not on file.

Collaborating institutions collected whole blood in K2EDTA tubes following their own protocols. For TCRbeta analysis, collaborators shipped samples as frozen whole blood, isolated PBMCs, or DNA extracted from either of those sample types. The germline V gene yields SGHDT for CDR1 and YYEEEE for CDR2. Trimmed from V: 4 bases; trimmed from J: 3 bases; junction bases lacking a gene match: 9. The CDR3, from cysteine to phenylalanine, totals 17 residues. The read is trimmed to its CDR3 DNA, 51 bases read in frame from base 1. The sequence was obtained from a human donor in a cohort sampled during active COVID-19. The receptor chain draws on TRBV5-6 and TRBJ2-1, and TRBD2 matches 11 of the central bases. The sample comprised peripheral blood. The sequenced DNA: TGTGCCAGCAGCCCGCCTTGGACTAGCGGGCGCTACAATGAGCAGTTCTTC. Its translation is CASSPPWTSGRYNEQFF. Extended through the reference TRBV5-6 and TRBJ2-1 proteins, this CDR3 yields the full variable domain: DAGVTQSPTHLIKTRGQQVTLRCSPKSGHDTVSWYQQALGQGPQFIFQYYEEEERQRGNFPDRFSGHQFPNYSSELNVNALLLGDSALYLCASSPPWTSGRYNEQFFGPGTRLTVL.